Following are 2 T cell receptor beta chains from one sample sequenced in a study of tumor and adjacent non-tumor tissue in lung cancer. TCRbeta libraries were built with three rounds of nested PCR, modified from ARM-PCR. TCRdb ran MiXCR on the multiplex PCR reads and lists one entry per CDR3 protein. Of approximately 76,000 distinct CDR3 sequences listed, around 70% are singletons. This sample's RNA came from whole unsorted tissue. Specimen: lung tumor tissue. The receptors were sampled from a woman aged 70 to 79 with non-small cell lung cancer.

As for this clonotype: An end of the junction does not agree with germline; a read error may underlie this. This chain uses TRBV6-1 with TRBJ2-7; no reliable D call. Per the germline V gene, CDR1 is MNHNS and CDR2 is SASEGT. The length of the CDR3 is 15 residues. The CDR3 nucleotides are TGTGCCAGCAGTGAAGGGGTTTGCGGAATCTACGAGCACTACTTC. Its protein is CASSEGVCGIYEHYF.

This clonotype was observed a handful of times. A read error may explain this, as a much larger clone is one base away. This rearrangement joins TRBV4-2 to TRBJ2-3; D is perhaps TRBD1 (5 bases). V was pared by 4 bases and J by 6 bases, with 17 bases between. CDR1 and CDR2 (germline): LGHNA, YNFKEQ. The CDR3 sequence is 15 residues long. The CDR3: CASSRNLGEVDTQYF. The CDR3 DNA follows: TGTGCCAGCAGCCGCAACCTAGGGGAAGTCGATACGCAGTATTTT.